This T cell receptor beta chain is from a study of response to subunit inactivated influenza vaccine. Study-wide findings and caveats: The authors offered the suggestion that each seasonal influenza vaccination recruits few new T cells.

TCRdb redid the calling of the RT-PCR reads with MiXCR, one entry per CDR3 protein. The table shows approximately 490,000 distinct CDR3 sequences, with approximately 7.3% occurring only once. This clonotype has just a few counts. Antigen unknown. The V segment lost 2 bases and the J segment 0 bases; nucleotides outside the gene matches: 7. The length of the CDR3 is 17 residues. The J gene is TRBJ2-4, the V gene TRBV12-3 or TRBV12-4; 7 positions match TRBD1. The sequence derives from a man aged 50-75 years who received an inactivated influenza vaccine. The specimen was PBMCs from blood, collected 23 months after vaccination. CDR3 residues: CASSLSPGQLAKNIQYF. The DNA of the CDR3 is TGTGCCAGCAGTTTATCACCGGGACAGCTAGCCAAAAACATTCAGTACTTC.